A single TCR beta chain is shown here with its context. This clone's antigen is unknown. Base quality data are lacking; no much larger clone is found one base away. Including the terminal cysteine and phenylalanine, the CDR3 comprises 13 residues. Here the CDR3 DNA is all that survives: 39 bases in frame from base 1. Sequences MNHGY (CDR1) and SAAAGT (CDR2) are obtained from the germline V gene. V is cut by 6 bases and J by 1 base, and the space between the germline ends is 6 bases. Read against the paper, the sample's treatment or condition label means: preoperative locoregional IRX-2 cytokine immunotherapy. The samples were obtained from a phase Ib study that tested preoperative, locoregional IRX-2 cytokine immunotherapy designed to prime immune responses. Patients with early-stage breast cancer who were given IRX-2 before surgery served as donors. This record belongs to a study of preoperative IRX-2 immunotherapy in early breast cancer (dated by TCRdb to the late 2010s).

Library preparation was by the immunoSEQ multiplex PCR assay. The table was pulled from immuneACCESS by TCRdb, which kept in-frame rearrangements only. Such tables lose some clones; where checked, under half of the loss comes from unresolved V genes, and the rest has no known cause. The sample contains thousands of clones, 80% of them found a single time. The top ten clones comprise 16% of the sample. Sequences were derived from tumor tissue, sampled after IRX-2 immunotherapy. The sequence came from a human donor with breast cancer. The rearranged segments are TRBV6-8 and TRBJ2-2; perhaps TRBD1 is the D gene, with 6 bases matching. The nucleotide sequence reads TGTGCCAGCAGGGACAGGAACACCGGGGAGCTGTTTTTT. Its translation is CASRDRNTGELFF.